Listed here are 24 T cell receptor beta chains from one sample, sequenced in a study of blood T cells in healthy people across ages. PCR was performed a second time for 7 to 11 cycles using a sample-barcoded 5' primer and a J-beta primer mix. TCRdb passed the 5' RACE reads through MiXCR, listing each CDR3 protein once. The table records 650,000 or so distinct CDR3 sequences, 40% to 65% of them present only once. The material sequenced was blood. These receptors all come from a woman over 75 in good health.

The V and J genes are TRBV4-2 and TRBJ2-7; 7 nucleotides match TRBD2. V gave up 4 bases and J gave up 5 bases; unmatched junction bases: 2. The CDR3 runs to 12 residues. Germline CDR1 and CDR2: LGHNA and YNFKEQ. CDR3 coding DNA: TGTGCCAGCAGCCCCACTAGCGACGAGCAGTACTTC. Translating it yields CASSPTSDEQYF.

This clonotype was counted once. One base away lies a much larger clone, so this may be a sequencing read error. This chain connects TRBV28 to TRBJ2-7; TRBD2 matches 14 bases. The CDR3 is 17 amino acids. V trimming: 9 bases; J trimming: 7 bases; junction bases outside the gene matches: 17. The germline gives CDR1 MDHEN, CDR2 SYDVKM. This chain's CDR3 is CASREPRSTSGGVEQYF. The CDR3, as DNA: TGTGCCAGTCGGGAACCGCGTTCGACTAGCGGGGGGGTTGAGCAGTACTTC.

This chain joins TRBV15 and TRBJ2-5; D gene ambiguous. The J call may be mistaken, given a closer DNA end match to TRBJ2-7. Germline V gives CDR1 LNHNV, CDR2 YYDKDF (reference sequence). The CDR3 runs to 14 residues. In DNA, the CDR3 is TGTGCCACCAGCCATTCCACAGCTTTCTACGAGCAGTACTTC. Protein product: CATSHSTAFYEQYF.

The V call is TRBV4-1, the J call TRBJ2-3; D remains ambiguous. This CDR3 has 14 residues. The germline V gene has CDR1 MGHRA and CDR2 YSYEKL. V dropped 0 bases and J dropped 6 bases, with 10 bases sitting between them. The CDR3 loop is CASSQEPHSDTQYF. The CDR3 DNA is TGCGCCAGCAGCCAAGAGCCGCACTCGGATACGCAGTATTTT.

The CDR3 DNA reads as TGTGCCAGCAGCTCCTTAGGTGGACGGACCTACGAGCAGTACTTC. As protein: CASSSLGGRTYEQYF. The rearrangement links TRBV7-2 to TRBJ2-7; D unresolved. Germline V gene data show CDR1 as SGHTA and CDR2 as FQGNSA. CDR3 length: 15 amino acids. The ends were cut back, 4 bases at V and 2 bases at J, with 15 bases in the middle. The full variable domain, rest sourced from reference TRBV7-2 and TRBJ2-7, is GAGVSQSPSNKVTEKGKDVELRCDPISGHTALYWYRQSLGQGLEFLIYFQGNSAPDKSGLPSDRFSAERTGGSVSTLTIQRTQQEDSAVYLCASSSLGGRTYEQYFGPGTRLTVT.

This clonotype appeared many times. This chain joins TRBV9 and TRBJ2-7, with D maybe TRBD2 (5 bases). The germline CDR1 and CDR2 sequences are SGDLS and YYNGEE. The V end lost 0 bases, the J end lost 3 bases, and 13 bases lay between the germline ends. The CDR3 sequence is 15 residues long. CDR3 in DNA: TGTGCCAGCAGCGTAGGTTTTAGCGCCTACTACGAGCAGTACTTC. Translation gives CASSVGFSAYYEQYF. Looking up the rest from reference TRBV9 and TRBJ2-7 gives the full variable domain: DSGVTQTPKHLITATGQRVTLRCSPRSGDLSVYWYQQSLDQGLQFLIQYYNGEERAKGNILERFSAQQFPDLHSELNLSSLELGDSALYFCASSVGFSAYYEQYFGPGTRLTVT.

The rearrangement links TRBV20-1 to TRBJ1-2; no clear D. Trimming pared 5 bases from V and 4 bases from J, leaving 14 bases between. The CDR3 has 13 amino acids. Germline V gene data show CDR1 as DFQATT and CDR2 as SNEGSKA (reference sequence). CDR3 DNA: TGCAGTGCTCTTAAAAAGTCGGCCTATGGCTACACCTTC. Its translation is CSALKKSAYGYTF.

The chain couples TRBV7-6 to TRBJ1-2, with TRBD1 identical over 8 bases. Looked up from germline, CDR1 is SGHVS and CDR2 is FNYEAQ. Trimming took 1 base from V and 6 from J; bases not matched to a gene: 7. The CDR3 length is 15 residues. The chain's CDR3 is CASSLEDREKNGYTF. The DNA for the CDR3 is TGTGCCAGCAGCTTAGAGGACAGGGAGAAGAATGGCTACACCTTC.

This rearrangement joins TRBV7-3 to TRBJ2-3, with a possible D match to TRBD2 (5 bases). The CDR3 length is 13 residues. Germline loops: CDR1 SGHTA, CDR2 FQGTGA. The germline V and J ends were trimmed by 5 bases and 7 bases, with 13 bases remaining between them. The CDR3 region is CASSPSSGNTQYF. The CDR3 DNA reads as TGTGCCAGCAGCCCATCATCGGGGAATACGCAGTATTTT.

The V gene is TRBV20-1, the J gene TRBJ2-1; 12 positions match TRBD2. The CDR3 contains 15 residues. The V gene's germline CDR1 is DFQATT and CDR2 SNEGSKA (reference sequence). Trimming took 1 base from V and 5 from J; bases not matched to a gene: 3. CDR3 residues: CSARGLAGDHNEQFF. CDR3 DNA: TGCAGTGCTAGAGGACTAGCGGGGGACCACAATGAGCAGTTCTTC.

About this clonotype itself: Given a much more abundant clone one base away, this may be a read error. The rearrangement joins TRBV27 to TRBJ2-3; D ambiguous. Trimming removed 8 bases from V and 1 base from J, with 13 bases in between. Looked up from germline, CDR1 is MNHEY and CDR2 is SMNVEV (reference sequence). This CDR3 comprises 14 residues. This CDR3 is CASGTVYGTDTQYF. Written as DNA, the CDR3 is TGTGCCAGCGGTACAGTGTATGGCACAGATACGCAGTATTTT.

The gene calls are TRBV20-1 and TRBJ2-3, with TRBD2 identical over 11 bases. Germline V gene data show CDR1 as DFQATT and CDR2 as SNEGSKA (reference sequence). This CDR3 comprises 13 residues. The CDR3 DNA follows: TGCAGAGTAGCGGGGGGGAGCACAGATACGCAGTATTTT. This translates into CRVAGGSTDTQYF.

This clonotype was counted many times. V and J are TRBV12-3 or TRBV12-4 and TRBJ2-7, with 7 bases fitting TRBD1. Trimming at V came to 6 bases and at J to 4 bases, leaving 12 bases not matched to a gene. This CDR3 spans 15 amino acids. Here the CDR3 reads CASSPTTGQSYEQYF. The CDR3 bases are TGTGCCAGCAGCCCCACCACGGGACAGAGTTACGAGCAGTACTTC.

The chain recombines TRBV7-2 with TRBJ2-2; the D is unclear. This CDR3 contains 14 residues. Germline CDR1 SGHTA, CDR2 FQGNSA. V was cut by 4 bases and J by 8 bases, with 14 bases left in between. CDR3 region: CASSSVLGLGELFF. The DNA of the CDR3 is TGTGCCAGCAGCTCCGTTTTGGGGTTGGGGGAGCTGTTTTTT.

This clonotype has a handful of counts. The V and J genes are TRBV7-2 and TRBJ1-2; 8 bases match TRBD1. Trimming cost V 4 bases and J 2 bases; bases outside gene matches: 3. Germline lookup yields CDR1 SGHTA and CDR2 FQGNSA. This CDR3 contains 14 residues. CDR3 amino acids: CASSSDRANYGYTF. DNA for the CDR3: TGTGCCAGCAGCTCGGACAGGGCGAACTATGGCTACACCTTC. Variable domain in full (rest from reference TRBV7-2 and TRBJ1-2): GAGVSQSPSNKVTEKGKDVELRCDPISGHTALYWYRQSLGQGLEFLIYFQGNSAPDKSGLPSDRFSAERTGGSVSTLTIQRTQQEDSAVYLCASSSDRANYGYTFGSGTRLTVV.

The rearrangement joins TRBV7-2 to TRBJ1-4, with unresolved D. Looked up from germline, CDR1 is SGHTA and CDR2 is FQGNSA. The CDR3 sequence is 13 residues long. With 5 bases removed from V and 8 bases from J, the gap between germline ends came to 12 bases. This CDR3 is CASSPGWREKLFF. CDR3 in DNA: TGTGCCAGCAGCCCCGGCTGGCGAGAAAAACTGTTTTTT.

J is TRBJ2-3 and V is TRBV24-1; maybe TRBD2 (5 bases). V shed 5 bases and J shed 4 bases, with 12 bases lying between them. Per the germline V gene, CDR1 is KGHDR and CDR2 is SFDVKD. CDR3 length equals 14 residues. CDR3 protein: CATSATGFADTQYF. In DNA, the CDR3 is TGTGCCACCAGTGCTACGGGATTTGCAGATACGCAGTATTTT.

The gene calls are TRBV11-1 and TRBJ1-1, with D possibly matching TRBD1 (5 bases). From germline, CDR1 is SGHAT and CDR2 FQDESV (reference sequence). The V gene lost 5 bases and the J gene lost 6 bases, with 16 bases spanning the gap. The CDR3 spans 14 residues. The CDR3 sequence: CASSITGGGSEAFF. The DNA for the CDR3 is TGTGCCAGCAGCATAACAGGAGGCGGATCTGAAGCTTTCTTT.

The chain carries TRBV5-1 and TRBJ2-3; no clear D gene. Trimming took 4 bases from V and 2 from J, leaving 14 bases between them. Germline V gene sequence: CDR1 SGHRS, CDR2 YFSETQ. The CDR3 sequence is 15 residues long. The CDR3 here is CASSPGGTITDTQYF. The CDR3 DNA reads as TGCGCCAGCAGCCCTGGCGGAACAATCACAGATACGCAGTATTTT.

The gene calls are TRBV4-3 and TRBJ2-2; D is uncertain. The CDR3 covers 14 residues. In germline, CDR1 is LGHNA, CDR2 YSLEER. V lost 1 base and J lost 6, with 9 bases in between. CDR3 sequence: CASSQGSSSGELFF. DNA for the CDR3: TGCGCCAGCAGCCAAGGCAGCTCCTCCGGGGAGCTGTTTTTT.

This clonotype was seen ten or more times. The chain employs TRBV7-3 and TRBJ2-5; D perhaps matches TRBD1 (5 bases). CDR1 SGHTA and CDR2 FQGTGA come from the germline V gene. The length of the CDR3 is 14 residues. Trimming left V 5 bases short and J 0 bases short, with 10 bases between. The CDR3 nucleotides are TGTGCCAGCAGCCTAGGGGTTTACCAAGAGACCCAGTACTTC. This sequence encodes CASSLGVYQETQYF.

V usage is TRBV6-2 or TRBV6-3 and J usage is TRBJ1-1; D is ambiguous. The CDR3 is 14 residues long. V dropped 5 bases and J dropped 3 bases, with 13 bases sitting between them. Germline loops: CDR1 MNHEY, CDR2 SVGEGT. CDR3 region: CASSEQWAHTEAFF. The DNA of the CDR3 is TGTGCCAGCAGTGAACAGTGGGCCCACACTGAAGCTTTCTTT.

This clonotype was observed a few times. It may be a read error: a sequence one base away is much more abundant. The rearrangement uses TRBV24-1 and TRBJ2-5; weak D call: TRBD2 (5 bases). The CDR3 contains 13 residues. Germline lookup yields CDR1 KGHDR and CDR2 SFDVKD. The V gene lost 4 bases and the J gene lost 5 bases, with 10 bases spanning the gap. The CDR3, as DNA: TGTGCCACCAGTGAGGTGGGAGTCGAGACCCAGTACTTC. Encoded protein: CATSEVGVETQYF.

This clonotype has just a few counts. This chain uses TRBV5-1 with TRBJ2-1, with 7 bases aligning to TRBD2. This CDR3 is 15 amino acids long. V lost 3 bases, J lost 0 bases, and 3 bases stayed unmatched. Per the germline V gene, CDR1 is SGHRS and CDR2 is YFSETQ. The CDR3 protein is CASSSAGSSYNEQFF. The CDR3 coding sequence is TGCGCCAGCAGCTCAGCGGGGAGCTCCTACAATGAGCAGTTCTTC.